The entry below gives a single TCR beta chain sequence along with its context. The J segment lost 2 bases and the V segment lost 4 bases, leaving 6 bases of the junction unmatched. Germline V CDR1 and CDR2: SGHDT, YYEEEE. This CDR3 is built from 14 residues. The record originates from a study of beta chain features in type 1 diabetes. Expressed TCRB transcripts got sequenced, as all isolated RNA was reverse transcribed. Libraries were prepared by immunoSEQ multiplex PCR; TCRdb keeps only in-frame clonotypes and omits some of them. The sample has 60,000 or so clones, approximately 59% seen once; the top ten hold roughly 2%.

The receptor comes from a woman under 30 in good health. The chain has TRBV5-6 and TRBJ2-7; 7 bases align to TRBD2. The sequencing sample was made of Tregs from blood. For the CDR3, the DNA is TGTGCCAGCAGCCCCCTGGGGGGGGCCTACGAGCAGTACTTC. This sequence encodes CASSPLGGAYEQYF. Full variable domain (rest looked up from reference TRBV5-6 and TRBJ2-7): DAGVTQSPTHLIKTRGQQVTLRCSPKSGHDTVSWYQQALGQGPQFIFQYYEEEERQRGNFPDRFSGHQFPNYSSELNVNALLLGDSALYLCASSPLGGAYEQYFGPGTRLTVT.